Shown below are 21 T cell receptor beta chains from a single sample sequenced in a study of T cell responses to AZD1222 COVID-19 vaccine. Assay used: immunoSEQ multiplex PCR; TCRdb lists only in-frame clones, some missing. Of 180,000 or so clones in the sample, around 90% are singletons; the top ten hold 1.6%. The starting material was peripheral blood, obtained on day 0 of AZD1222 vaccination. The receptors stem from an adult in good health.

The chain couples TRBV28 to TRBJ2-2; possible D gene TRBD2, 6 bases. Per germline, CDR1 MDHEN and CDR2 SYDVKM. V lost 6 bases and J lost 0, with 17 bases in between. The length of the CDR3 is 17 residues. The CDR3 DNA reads TGTGCCAGCAGCCTCACGTCGGCGGGGTCGAACACCGGGGAGCTGTTTTTT. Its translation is CASSLTSAGSNTGELFF.

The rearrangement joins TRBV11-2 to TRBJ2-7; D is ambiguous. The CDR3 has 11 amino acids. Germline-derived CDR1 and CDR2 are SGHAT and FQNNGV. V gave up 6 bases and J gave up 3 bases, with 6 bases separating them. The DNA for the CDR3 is TGTGCCAGCAGTTTACTCTACGAGCAGTACTTC. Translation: CASSLLYEQYF.

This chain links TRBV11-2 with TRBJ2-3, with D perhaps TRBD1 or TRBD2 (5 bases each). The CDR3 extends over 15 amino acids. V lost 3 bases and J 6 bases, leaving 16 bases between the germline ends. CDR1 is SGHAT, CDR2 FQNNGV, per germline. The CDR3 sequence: CASSFRVGAADTQYF. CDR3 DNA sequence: TGTGCCAGCAGCTTCAGGGTCGGGGCTGCGGATACGCAGTATTTT. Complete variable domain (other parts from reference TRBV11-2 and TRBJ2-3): EAGVAQSPRYKIIEKRQSVAFWCNPISGHATLYWYQQILGQGPKLLIQFQNNGVVDDSQLPKDRFSAERLKGVDSTLKIQPAKLEDSAVYLCASSFRVGAADTQYFGPGTRLTVL.

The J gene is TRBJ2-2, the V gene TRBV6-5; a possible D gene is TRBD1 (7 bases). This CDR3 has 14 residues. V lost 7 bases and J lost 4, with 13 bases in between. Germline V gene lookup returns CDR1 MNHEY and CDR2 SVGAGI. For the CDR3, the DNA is TGTGCCAGCACTTGGAGGGGGCGCACCGGGGAGCTGTTTTTT. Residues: CASTWRGRTGELFF.

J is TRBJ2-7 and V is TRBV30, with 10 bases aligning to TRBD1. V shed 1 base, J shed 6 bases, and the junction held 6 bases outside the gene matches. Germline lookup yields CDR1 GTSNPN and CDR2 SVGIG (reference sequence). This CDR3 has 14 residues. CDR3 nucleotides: TGTGCCTGGAGTGCAGGGACAGGGGTCCGCGAGCAGTACTTC. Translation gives CAWSAGTGVREQYF. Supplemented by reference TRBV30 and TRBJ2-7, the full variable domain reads SQTIHQWPATLVQPVGSPLSLECTVEGTSNPNLYWYRQAAGRGLQLLFYSVGIGQISSEVPQNLSASRPQDRQFILSSKKLLLSDSGFYLCAWSAGTGVREQYFGPGTRLTVT.

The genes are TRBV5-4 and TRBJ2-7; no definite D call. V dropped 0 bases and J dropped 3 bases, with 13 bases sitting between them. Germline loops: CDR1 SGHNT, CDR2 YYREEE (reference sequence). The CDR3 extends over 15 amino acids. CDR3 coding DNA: TGTGCCAGCAGCTTGGGGCGAGAAGCATTCTACGAGCAGTACTTC. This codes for CASSLGREAFYEQYF. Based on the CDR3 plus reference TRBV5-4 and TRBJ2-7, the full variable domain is ETGVTQSPTHLIKTRGQQVTLRCSSQSGHNTVSWYQQALGQGPQFIFQYYREEENGRGNFPPRFSGLQFPNYSSELNVNALELDDSALYLCASSLGREAFYEQYFGPGTRLTVT.

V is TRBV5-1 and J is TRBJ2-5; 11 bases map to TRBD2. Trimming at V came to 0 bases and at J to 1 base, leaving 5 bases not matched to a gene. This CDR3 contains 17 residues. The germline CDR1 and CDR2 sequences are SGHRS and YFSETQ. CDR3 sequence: CASSLEVAGGFQETQYF. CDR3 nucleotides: TGCGCCAGCAGCTTGGAAGTAGCGGGGGGGTTCCAAGAGACCCAGTACTTC.

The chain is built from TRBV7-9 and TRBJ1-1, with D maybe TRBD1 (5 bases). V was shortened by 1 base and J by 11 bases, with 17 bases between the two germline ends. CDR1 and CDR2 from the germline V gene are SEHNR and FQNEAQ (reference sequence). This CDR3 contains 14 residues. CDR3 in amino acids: CASSLVGTKDGAFF. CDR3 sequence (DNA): TGTGCCAGCAGCTTAGTAGGGACCAAAGACGGGGCTTTCTTT.

The CDR3 nucleotides read TGTGCCAGCAGTTCCGGGACTAGCGGTACAGAGACCCAGTACTTC. This sequence encodes CASSSGTSGTETQYF. The genes are TRBV6-2 or TRBV6-3 and TRBJ2-5; 11 nucleotides align to TRBD2. From germline, CDR1 is MNHEY and CDR2 SVGEGT. CDR3 size: 15 residues. The junction had 5 bases not matched to a gene; V was cut back by 4 bases and J by 4 bases.

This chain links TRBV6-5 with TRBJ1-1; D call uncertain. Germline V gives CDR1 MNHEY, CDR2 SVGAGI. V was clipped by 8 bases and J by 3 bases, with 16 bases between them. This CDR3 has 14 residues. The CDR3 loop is CASRNRRADTEAFF. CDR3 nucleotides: TGTGCCAGCCGAAATCGGAGGGCTGACACTGAAGCTTTCTTT.

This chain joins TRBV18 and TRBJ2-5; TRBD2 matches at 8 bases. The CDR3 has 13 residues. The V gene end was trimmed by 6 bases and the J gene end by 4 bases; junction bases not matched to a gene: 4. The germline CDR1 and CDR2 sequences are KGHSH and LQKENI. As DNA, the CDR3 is TGTGCCAGCTCGGGGGGACTAGGAGAGACCCAGTACTTC. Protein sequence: CASSGGLGETQYF.

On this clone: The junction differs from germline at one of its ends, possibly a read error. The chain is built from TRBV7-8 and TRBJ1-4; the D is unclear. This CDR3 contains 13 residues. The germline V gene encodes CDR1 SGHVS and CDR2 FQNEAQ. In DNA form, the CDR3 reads TGTGCCAGCAGCGTAGCAACTAATGAAAAACTGTTTTTT. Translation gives CASSVATNEKLFF.

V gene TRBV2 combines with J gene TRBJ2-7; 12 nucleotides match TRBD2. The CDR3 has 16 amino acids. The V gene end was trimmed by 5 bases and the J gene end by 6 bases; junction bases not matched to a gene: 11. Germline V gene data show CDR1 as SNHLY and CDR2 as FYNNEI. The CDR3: CASSSGLAGRHGEQYF. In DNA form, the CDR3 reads TGTGCCAGCAGTTCGGGACTAGCGGGTAGGCACGGCGAGCAGTACTTC. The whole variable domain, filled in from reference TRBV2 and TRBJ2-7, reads EPEVTQTPSHQVTQMGQEVILRCVPISNHLYFYWYRQILGQKVEFLVSFYNNEISEKSEIFDDQFSVERPDGSNFTLKIRSTKLEDSAMYFCASSSGLAGRHGEQYFGPGTRLTVT.

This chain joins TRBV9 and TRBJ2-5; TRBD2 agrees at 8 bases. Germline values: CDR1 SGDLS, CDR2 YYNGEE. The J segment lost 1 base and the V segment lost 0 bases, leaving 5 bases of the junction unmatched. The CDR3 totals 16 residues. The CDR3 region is CASSVAFGRGQETQYF. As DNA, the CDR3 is TGTGCCAGCAGCGTAGCGTTCGGGAGGGGCCAAGAGACCCAGTACTTC.

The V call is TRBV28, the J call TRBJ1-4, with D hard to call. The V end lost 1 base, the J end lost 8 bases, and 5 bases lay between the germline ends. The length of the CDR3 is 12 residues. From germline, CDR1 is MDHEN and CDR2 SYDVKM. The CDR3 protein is CASSLLGEKLFF. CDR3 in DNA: TGTGCCAGCAGTTTATTGGGGGAAAAACTGTTTTTT.

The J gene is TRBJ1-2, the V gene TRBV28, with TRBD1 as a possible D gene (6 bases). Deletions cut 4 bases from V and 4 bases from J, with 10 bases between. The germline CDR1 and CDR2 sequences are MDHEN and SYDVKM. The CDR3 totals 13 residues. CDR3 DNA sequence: TGTGCCAGCAGTTGGCAGGGGATCTATGGCTACACCTTC. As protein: CASSWQGIYGYTF.

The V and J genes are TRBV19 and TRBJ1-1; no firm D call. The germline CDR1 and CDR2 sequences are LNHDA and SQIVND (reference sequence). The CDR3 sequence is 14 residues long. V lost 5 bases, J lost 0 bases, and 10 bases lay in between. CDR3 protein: CASSVMSLNTEAFF. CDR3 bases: TGTGCCAGTAGTGTAATGAGTCTGAACACTGAAGCTTTCTTT.

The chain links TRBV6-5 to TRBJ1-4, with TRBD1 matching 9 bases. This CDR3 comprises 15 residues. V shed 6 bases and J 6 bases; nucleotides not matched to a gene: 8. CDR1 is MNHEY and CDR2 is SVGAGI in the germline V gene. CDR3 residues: CASSAPGTGYEKLFF. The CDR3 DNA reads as TGTGCCAGCAGCGCCCCCGGGACAGGGTATGAAAAACTGTTTTTT.

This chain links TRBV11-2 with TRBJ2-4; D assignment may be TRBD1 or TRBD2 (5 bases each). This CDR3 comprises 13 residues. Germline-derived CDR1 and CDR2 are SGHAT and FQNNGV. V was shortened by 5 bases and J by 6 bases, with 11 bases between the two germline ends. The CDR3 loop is CASSEGTINIQYF. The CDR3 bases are TGTGCCAGCAGCGAGGGGACCATAAACATTCAGTACTTC.

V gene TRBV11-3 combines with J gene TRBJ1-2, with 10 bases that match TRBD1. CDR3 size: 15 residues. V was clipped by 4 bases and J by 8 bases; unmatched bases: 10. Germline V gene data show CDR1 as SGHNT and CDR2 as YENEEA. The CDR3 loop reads CASSSVAGTGDGYTF. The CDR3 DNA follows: TGTGCCAGCAGCTCCGTGGCCGGGACAGGGGACGGCTACACCTTC.

For the CDR3, the DNA is TGTGCCAGCACCTCCTGGGGATCGGCAGGGGGAAGAAGCAATCAGCCCCAGCATTTT. Translation: CASTSWGSAGGRSNQPQHF. The chain uses TRBV28 and TRBJ1-5; 7 bases are shared with TRBD1. The CDR3 contains 19 residues. The junction had 19 bases not matched to a gene; V was cut back by 7 bases and J by 1 base. Germline-derived CDR1 and CDR2 are MDHEN and SYDVKM.